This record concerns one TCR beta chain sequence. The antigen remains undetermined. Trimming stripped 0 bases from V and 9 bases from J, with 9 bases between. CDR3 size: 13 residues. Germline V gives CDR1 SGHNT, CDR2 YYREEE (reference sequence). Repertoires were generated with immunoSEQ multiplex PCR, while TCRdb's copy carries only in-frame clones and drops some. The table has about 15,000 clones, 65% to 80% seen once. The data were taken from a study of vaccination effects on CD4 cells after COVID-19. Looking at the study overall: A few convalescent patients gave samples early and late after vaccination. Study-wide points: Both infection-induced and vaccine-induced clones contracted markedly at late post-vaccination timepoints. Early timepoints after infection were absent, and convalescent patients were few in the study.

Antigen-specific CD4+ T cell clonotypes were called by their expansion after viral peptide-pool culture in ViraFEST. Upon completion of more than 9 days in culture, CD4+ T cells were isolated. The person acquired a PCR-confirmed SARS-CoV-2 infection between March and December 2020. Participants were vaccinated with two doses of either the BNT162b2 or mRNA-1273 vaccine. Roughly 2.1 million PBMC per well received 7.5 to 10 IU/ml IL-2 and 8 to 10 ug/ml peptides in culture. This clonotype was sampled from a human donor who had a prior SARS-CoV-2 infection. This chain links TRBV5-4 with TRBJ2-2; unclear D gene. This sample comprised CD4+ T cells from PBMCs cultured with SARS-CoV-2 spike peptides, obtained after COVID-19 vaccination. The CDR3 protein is CASSLDPKRELFF. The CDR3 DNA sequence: TGTGCCAGCAGCTTGGATCCCAAAAGGGAGCTGTTTTTT.